This is a list of T cell receptor beta chains from one sample in a study of blood T cell repertoires in COVID-19. Profiled with immunoSEQ multiplex PCR; TCRdb holds only in-frame clones, not every one. Altogether some 44,000 clones are present, about 90% being singletons, with the ten largest covering approximately 12%. The sequenced material came from peripheral blood. All receptors come from a human donor in a cohort sampled during active COVID-19. CDR3s include the opening cysteine and the closing phenylalanine or tryptophan. A D gene is named only where the DNA matches it firmly. The size of a clone is reported for some rows only, either as once, few or many, or as a class for expanded clones.

j_call clone_size d_call v_call cdr3_nt cdr3_aa
TRBJ2-7 NA TRBD1 TRBV20-1 TGCAGTGAAGCGTCAGGGGGCGAGCAGTACTTC CSEASGGEQYF
TRBJ2-1 NA TRBD2 TRBV27 TGTGCCAGCAGTTTACGCCCTATAGCGGGAGGCAATGAGCAGTTCTTC CASSLRPIAGGNEQFF
TRBJ2-2 NA TRBD2 TRBV4-2 TGTGCCAGCAGCCAAGATCTAGCGGGGGGGAACACCGGGGAGCTGTTTTTT CASSQDLAGGNTGELFF
TRBJ1-1 NA TRBD1 TRBV29-1 TGCAGCGTTGCGGAGGGGGCTCGAACTGAAGCTTTCTTT CSVAEGARTEAFF
TRBJ1-1 NA NA TRBV5-5 TGTGCCAGCAGCTTGACAGGATTGAACACTGAAGCTTTCTTT CASSLTGLNTEAFF
TRBJ1-2 NA NA TRBV12-5 TGTGCTAGTGGTTTGGCCGGGGGGCGGAGGGCCTATGGCTACACCTTC CASGLAGGRRAYGYTF
TRBJ2-7 NA TRBD1 TRBV7-8 TGTGCCAGCAGCTTCGGGACAGGGAAGTCCGAGCAGTACTTC CASSFGTGKSEQYF
TRBJ2-3 NA NA TRBV5-8 TGTGCCAGCAGCTTGGGCCCGAGGGATACGCAGTATTTT CASSLGPRDTQYF
TRBJ2-2 NA NA TRBV19 TGTGCCAGTAGTCCGGGACACAACACCGGGGAGCTGTTTTTT CASSPGHNTGELFF
TRBJ1-3 NA TRBD1 TRBV30 TGTGCCTGGAGTAGGGACAGAACTTCTAACTCTGGAAACACCATATATTTT CAWSRDRTSNSGNTIYF
TRBJ2-3 NA TRBD2 TRBV19 TGTGCCAGTTCCAGAGGGACTAGCGGGAGAGATACGCAGTATTTT CASSRGTSGRDTQYF
TRBJ2-6 NA NA TRBV5-4 TGTGCCAGCAGCTTTCCCCTCTCTGGGGCCAACGTCCTGACTTTC CASSFPLSGANVLTF
TRBJ2-1 NA TRBD1 TRBV18 TGTGCCAGCTCACCTGGGACAGGGACAGAGCAGTTCTTC CASSPGTGTEQFF
TRBJ2-7 once NA TRBV12-5 TGTGCTAGCGGAGGGAGTTTGGGGATCTACGAGCAGTACTTC CASGGSLGIYEQYF
TRBJ2-1 NA NA TRBV10-1 TGCGCCAGCTCGAGTAGCCGGAGCTCCTACAATGAGCAGTTCTTC CASSSSRSSYNEQFF
TRBJ2-3 NA NA TRBV7-8 TGTGCCAGCAGCTTTGGCCGACTTGGATCCACAGATACGCAGTATTTT CASSFGRLGSTDTQYF
TRBJ2-4 NA TRBD2 TRBV2 TGTGCCAGCAGACCTCCACTAGCGGGGGGGCAGGGCAAAAACATTCAGTACTTC CASRPPLAGGQGKNIQYF
TRBJ2-7 NA NA TRBV11-2 TGTGCCAGCAGCTTGGGAGGCGATTCCTACGAGCAGTACTTC CASSLGGDSYEQYF
TRBJ1-2 NA TRBD1 TRBV9 TGTGCCAGCAGCGGAGAGGACAGGGGGAACTATGGCTACACCTTC CASSGEDRGNYGYTF
TRBJ2-3 NA NA TRBV18 TGTGCCAGCTCAGTCAGGAGCACAGATACGCAGTATTTT CASSVRSTDTQYF
TRBJ2-7 few TRBD2 TRBV7-9 TGTGCCAGCAGCGCCACTAGCGGGACCTTCTACGAGCAGTACTTC CASSATSGTFYEQYF